The 29 T cell receptor beta chains reported below all come from one sample, sequenced in a study of shared clonotypes between healthy human individuals. Here immunoSEQ multiplex PCR was the method, and the copy in TCRdb shows in-frame clones only, minus some. The repertoire has about 1.5 million clones, 95% to 99% of them found once; the top ten carry 0.45%. The source material was naive CD4+ T cells sorted from blood. The subset is: CD45RA+ positively selected. These receptor sequences come from a man aged 25 to 45 in good health.

This clone was counted once. Other nucleotide sequences from this sample produce the same CDR3. The gene calls are TRBV20-1 and TRBJ1-2, with D unresolved. Per the germline V gene, CDR1 is DFQATT and CDR2 is SNEGSKA (reference sequence). With 5 bases removed from V and 7 bases from J, the gap between germline ends came to 5 bases. The CDR3 spans 9 residues. The CDR3 loop is CSASGGYTF. Here the CDR3 DNA reads TGCAGTGCTTCGGGTGGCTACACCTTC.

The CDR3 region has the DNA TGTGCCAGCAGCGTAGGGGGTGCGGGAAGCGACAATGAGCAGTTCTTC. As protein: CASSVGGAGSDNEQFF. This rearrangement joins TRBV7-9 to TRBJ2-1; D is possibly TRBD1 or TRBD2 (6 bases each). The V gene's germline CDR1 is SEHNR and CDR2 FQNEAQ (reference sequence). V was trimmed by 5 bases and J by 5 bases, leaving 19 bases between them. The CDR3 covers 16 residues.

The V call is TRBV5-4, the J call TRBJ2-1; tentatively, D is TRBD1 (6 bases). There are 13 residues in the CDR3. Germline V CDR1 and CDR2: SGHNT, YYREEE (reference sequence). Between the trimmed V and J ends, which lost 4 bases and 8 bases, there was a span of 13 bases. This CDR3 reads CASSAEPGDEQFF. Written as DNA, the CDR3 is TGTGCCAGCAGCGCGGAGCCAGGGGATGAGCAGTTCTTC.

V is TRBV30 and J is TRBJ1-5, with TRBD1 matching over 9 bases. Trimming at V came to 1 base and at J to 2 bases, leaving 3 bases not matched to a gene. The length of the CDR3 is 15 residues. Germline V gene data show CDR1 as GTSNPN and CDR2 as SVGIG (reference sequence). The CDR3 loop reads CAWSGRDRGNQPQHF. The CDR3 DNA reads as TGTGCCTGGAGTGGGAGGGACAGGGGCAATCAGCCCCAGCATTTT.

This clone was seen just once. The chain links TRBV10-3 to TRBJ2-1; D unclear. Germline CDR1 reads ENHRY; CDR2 reads SYGVKD. Trimming shortened V by 6 bases and J by 5 bases, and 8 bases separated the two germline ends. The CDR3 has 12 residues. CDR3 nucleotides: TGTGCCATCAGCTTGGTAGACAATGAGCAGTTCTTC. This codes for CAISLVDNEQFF.

The chain joins TRBV29-1 to TRBJ2-1; 10 bases align to TRBD2. The CDR3 is 14 amino acids. Germline CDR1 and CDR2: SQVTM and ANQGSEA. The J segment lost 0 bases and the V segment lost 6 bases, leaving 2 bases of the junction unmatched. The CDR3 bases are TGCAGCGTCCGGACTAGCGGCTCCTACAATGAGCAGTTCTTC. Protein product: CSVRTSGSYNEQFF.

The chain couples TRBV18 to TRBJ1-5; no clear D. V gave up 3 bases and J gave up 6 bases, with 12 bases separating them. This CDR3 comprises 14 residues. Germline CDR1 and CDR2: KGHSH and LQKENI. The CDR3 region has the DNA TGTGCCAGCTCACCTAAGGCGGTCGCTCAGCCCCAGCATTTT. It is translated as CASSPKAVAQPQHF.

The chain recombines TRBV29-1 with TRBJ2-1; D call uncertain. The CDR3 sequence is 13 residues long. V was trimmed by 4 bases and J by 6 bases, leaving 13 bases between them. Germline assignment: CDR1 SQVTM and CDR2 ANQGSEA. Here the CDR3 reads CSVVSRLLNEQFF. CDR3 DNA sequence: TGCAGCGTTGTCTCGCGGTTACTCAATGAGCAGTTCTTC.

CDR3 sequence reads: CSVVGDRAGDTQYF. The CDR3, as DNA: TGCAGCGTTGTAGGGGACAGGGCGGGAGATACGCAGTATTTT. This chain links TRBV29-1 with TRBJ2-3, with 9 bases aligning to TRBD1. The germline V gene has CDR1 SQVTM and CDR2 ANQGSEA. V gave up 4 bases and J gave up 5 bases; unmatched junction bases: 7. This CDR3 contains 14 residues.

The chain uses TRBV5-1 and TRBJ2-1, with D perhaps matching TRBD2 (7 bases). The CDR3 is made up of 15 amino acids. CDR1 SGHRS and CDR2 YFSETQ come from the germline V gene. The V and J ends lost 0 bases and 5 bases respectively, with 12 bases between them. CDR3 nucleotide sequence: TGCGCCAGCAGCTTGGCCCGGCGGGGGCACAATGAGCAGTTCTTC. Translated, it gives CASSLARRGHNEQFF.

This clone has just one count. CDR3 DNA sequence: TGTGCCAGCAGCCCTAGCGGGACGATTCAAGAGACCCAGTACTTC. Protein: CASSPSGTIQETQYF. J is TRBJ2-5 and V is TRBV12-1; the table gives TRBD2 as D, unverified against the DNA. TRBV12-1 is noted as a pseudogene. There are 15 residues in the CDR3.

The gene calls are TRBV4-1 and TRBJ2-3; 9 bases fit TRBD2. The germline CDR1 and CDR2 sequences are MGHRA and YSYEKL. This CDR3 is built from 17 residues. The V gene end was trimmed by 4 bases and the J gene end by 2 bases; junction bases not matched to a gene: 10. Written as DNA, the CDR3 is TGCGCCAGCAGCCCGATAGCACTAGCGGGCGCCACAGATACGCAGTATTTT. Translating gives CASSPIALAGATDTQYF.

The gene calls are TRBV6-1 and TRBJ2-5, with TRBD1 as a possible D gene (6 bases). This CDR3 spans 15 amino acids. Trimming took off 6 bases at V and 5 bases at J, with 19 bases between the two ends. Germline CDR1 and CDR2: MNHNS and SASEGT. As DNA, the CDR3 is TGTGCCAGCAGGTTGGGAACAGGGATGTCGGAGACCCAGTACTTC. It translates to CASRLGTGMSETQYF.

The chain recombines TRBV2 with TRBJ2-5, with 9 bases that match TRBD1. Germline V CDR1 and CDR2: SNHLY, FYNNEI. The trim removed 9 bases at V and 4 bases at J, leaving 15 bases unmatched. The CDR3 contains 16 residues. The DNA for the CDR3 is TGTGCCAGTTACCCGGGACAGGGCGTCTGGAGAGAGACCCAGTACTTC. Amino acids: CASYPGQGVWRETQYF.

This clone was seen a single time. J is TRBJ2-7 and V is TRBV10-3; D might be TRBD1 (6 bases). The V and J ends lost 6 bases and 2 bases respectively, with 14 bases between them. Germline values: CDR1 ENHRY, CDR2 SYGVKD. This CDR3 is 14 amino acids long. The CDR3 is CAIRGRDTAYEQYF. The CDR3 DNA is TGTGCCATCAGGGGCCGGGACACCGCCTACGAGCAGTACTTC.

The V gene is TRBV5-4, the J gene TRBJ2-1; 7 positions agree with TRBD2. CDR3 length: 17 amino acids. The germline CDR1 and CDR2 sequences are SGHNT and YYREEE (reference sequence). Losses at the gene ends were 1 base for V and 8 bases for J; bases not matched to a gene: 15. In nucleotides, the CDR3 is TGTGCCAGCAGCTTGTTCACGGGAGGCCCAATTCAGTATGAGCAGTTCTTC. As protein: CASSLFTGGPIQYEQFF.

This chain uses TRBV25-1 with TRBJ1-1; D not certain. Germline V lookup: CDR1 MGHDK, CDR2 SYGVNS. This CDR3 has 13 amino acids. Deletions cut 3 bases from V and 1 base from J, with 6 bases between. This chain's CDR3 is CASSDLGNTEAFF. CDR3 bases: TGTGCCAGCAGTGATCTGGGGAACACTGAAGCTTTCTTT.

The V call is TRBV7-6, the J call TRBJ2-1; a weak D match, TRBD2 (6 bases). From germline, CDR1 is SGHVS and CDR2 FNYEAQ. The V end was cut by 5 bases, the J end by 3 bases, with 14 bases between. The CDR3 is made up of 15 amino acids. CDR3 sequence reads: CASSVNGGGYNEQFF. For the CDR3, the DNA is TGTGCCAGCAGCGTCAACGGGGGAGGCTACAATGAGCAGTTCTTC.

The chain uses TRBV29-1 and TRBJ2-3; maybe TRBD1 (6 bases). CDR3 size: 14 residues. V was pared by 5 bases and J by 5 bases, with 17 bases between. Germline lookup yields CDR1 SQVTM and CDR2 ANQGSEA. The CDR3 DNA reads TGCAGCGTTACAGAACAGGGTTGGGGAGATACGCAGTATTTT. This codes for CSVTEQGWGDTQYF.

The chain employs TRBV19 and TRBJ1-2; 9 bases agree with TRBD1. Germline lookup yields CDR1 LNHDA and CDR2 SQIVND (reference sequence). V shed 10 bases, J shed 7 bases, and the junction held 19 bases outside the gene matches. The CDR3 sequence is 16 residues long. The CDR3 reads CATHHLGGQGSGGYTF. The DNA of the CDR3 is TGTGCCACCCACCACCTGGGGGGACAGGGATCAGGTGGCTACACCTTC.

This chain's CDR3 is CASRTDRAKTNYGYTF. CDR3 DNA: TGTGCCAGCAGGACGGACAGGGCAAAAACTAACTATGGCTACACCTTC. The chain joins TRBV2 to TRBJ1-2; 8 nucleotides agree with TRBD1. Trimming cost V 6 bases and J 0 bases; bases outside gene matches: 9. CDR3 size: 16 residues. Looked up from germline, CDR1 is SNHLY and CDR2 is FYNNEI.

V usage is TRBV7-6 and J usage is TRBJ2-3; 8 bases line up with TRBD2. This CDR3 contains 14 residues. The V segment lost 1 base and the J segment 6 bases; nucleotides outside the gene matches: 3. The germline CDR1 and CDR2 sequences are SGHVS and FNYEAQ. In nucleotides, the CDR3 is TGTGCCAGCAGCTTAGGCAGCGGGAGTGATACGCAGTATTTT. It is translated as CASSLGSGSDTQYF.

The V and J genes are TRBV28 and TRBJ1-2, with a tentative D call TRBD1 (6 bases). The germline gives CDR1 MDHEN, CDR2 SYDVKM. The length of the CDR3 is 12 residues. V was clipped by 6 bases and J by 6 bases, with 11 bases between them. The CDR3 is CASSLGGHGYTF. CDR3 nucleotides: TGTGCCAGCAGCCTAGGGGGGCATGGCTACACCTTC.

This chain joins TRBV5-1 and TRBJ1-2, with 12 bases fitting TRBD1. The germline gives CDR1 SGHRS, CDR2 YFSETQ. After removal of 4 bases from V and 7 bases from J, the junction contained 11 bases not matched to a gene. This CDR3 comprises 16 residues. The CDR3 protein is CASSTNPGQGARGYTF. DNA for the CDR3: TGCGCCAGCAGCACTAACCCGGGACAGGGGGCGCGTGGCTACACCTTC. The full variable domain, its missing parts supplied by reference TRBV5-1 and TRBJ1-2, is KAGVTQTPRYLIKTRGQQVTLSCSPISGHRSVSWYQQTPGQGLQFLFEYFSETQRNKGNFPGRFSGRQFSNSRSEMNVSTLELGDSALYLCASSTNPGQGARGYTFGSGTRLTVV.

The rearrangement links TRBV18 to TRBJ2-2; 10 bases are a match to TRBD2. V shed 6 bases, J shed 4 bases, and the junction held 8 bases outside the gene matches. CDR1 is KGHSH and CDR2 is LQKENI in the germline V gene. This CDR3 is 16 amino acids long. Here the CDR3 reads CASSALLAGSTGELFF. CDR3 nucleotide sequence: TGTGCCAGCTCCGCCCTACTAGCGGGAAGCACCGGGGAGCTGTTTTTT.

This rearrangement joins TRBV15 to TRBJ2-1, with 9 positions matching TRBD1. The V gene end was trimmed by 1 base and the J gene end by 7 bases; junction bases not matched to a gene: 5. The CDR3 has 15 residues. Germline CDR1 reads LNHNV; CDR2 reads YYDKDF (reference sequence). CDR3 nucleotide sequence: TGTGCCACCAGCAGAGGGGACAGGGCATTGAATGAGCAGTTCTTC. Encoded protein: CATSRGDRALNEQFF. Filled out from reference TRBV15 and TRBJ2-1, the complete variable domain reads DAMVIQNPRYQVTQFGKPVTLSCSQTLNHNVMYWYQQKSSQAPKLLFHYYDKDFNNEADTPDNFQSRRPNTSFCFLDIRSPGLGDTAMYLCATSRGDRALNEQFFGPGTRLTVL.

This chain joins TRBV15 and TRBJ1-2, with TRBD1 identical over 7 bases. V lost 1 base to trimming and J lost 1 base; unmatched junction nucleotides: 9. The CDR3 length is 17 residues. CDR1 is LNHNV and CDR2 is YYDKDF in the germline V gene (reference sequence). The CDR3 sequence: CATSRGAGQRYNYGYTF. DNA of the CDR3: TGTGCCACCAGCAGAGGTGCGGGACAGAGATATAACTATGGCTACACCTTC. Looking up the rest from reference TRBV15 and TRBJ1-2 gives the full variable domain: DAMVIQNPRYQVTQFGKPVTLSCSQTLNHNVMYWYQQKSSQAPKLLFHYYDKDFNNEADTPDNFQSRRPNTSFCFLDIRSPGLGDTAMYLCATSRGAGQRYNYGYTFGSGTRLTVV.

This chain connects TRBV5-1 to TRBJ2-3; 8 bases map to TRBD2. CDR1 is SGHRS and CDR2 is YFSETQ in the germline V gene. Trimming cost V 3 bases and J 5 bases; bases outside gene matches: 11. This CDR3 region has 16 residues. CDR3 bases: TGCGCCAGCAGCTCCGGACTAGCTGGGCCCCAAGATACGCAGTATTTT. It codes for CASSSGLAGPQDTQYF.

The genes are TRBV9 and TRBJ2-7, with a weak D call TRBD1 (6 bases). CDR3 length: 14 amino acids. Germline V gene lookup returns CDR1 SGDLS and CDR2 YYNGEE. Trimming cost V 5 bases and J 7 bases, with 19 bases left between them. The CDR3 region has the DNA TGTGCCAGCAGTAATGGGGCAGGGGATGGGGAGCAGTACTTC. It yields the protein CASSNGAGDGEQYF.